This TCR beta chain was sequenced in a study of T-cell memory formation after mild COVID-19. The CDR3 sequence is 11 residues long. The V gene's germline CDR1 is SEHNR and CDR2 FQNEAQ (reference sequence). Between the trimmed V and J ends, which lost 1 base and 9 bases, there was a span of 4 bases. The study's findings and limits: Clones that contracted from day 15 to 85 were balanced CD4/CD8, while later expanders leaned CD4+. In second-wave clones peaking day 37, SARS-CoV-2 specificity remained unconfirmed. Pre-infection memory contained some responding clones, which suggested that cross-reactive memory had joined.

The 5'RACE method, run with constant-segment primers, produced TCR alpha and TCR beta cDNA libraries (carrying sample barcodes and UMIs). Using its own MiXCR run on the 5' RACE reads, TCRdb lists one record per CDR3 protein. The data contain hundreds of thousands of distinct CDR3 sequences, around 8% of them singletons. In the case of this clonotype: Antigen: not known.

The sequenced sample consisted of PBMCs or a T cell subset sorted from them (not recorded which). The receptor was isolated from a man between 18 and 35 years old who had mild COVID-19 (a few samples of this study predate the infection). Cell type and time point are not known. The V and J genes are TRBV7-9 and TRBJ2-1; D gene uncertain. DNA of the CDR3: TGTGCCAGCAGCTTAGTTCGTGAGCAGTTCTTC. It codes for CASSLVREQFF.